This T cell receptor beta chain was obtained from a study of tumor-infiltrating lymphocytes in primary liver carcinoma. The CDR3 is 14 residues long. CDR1 MNHEY and CDR2 SVGEGT come from the germline V gene. Taking roughly 18-32 mg of unsorted bulk tissue, the authors co-extracted RNA and DNA. Without exception, tumor samples held over 80% viable tumor cells. About this clonotype itself: The target antigen is unknown. At one boundary the junction diverges from the germline segment, which might be a read error.

Making TCR beta cDNA involved roughly 0.55 ug total RNA and a constant-region primer. Amplification in three nested multiplex PCR rounds with slightly modified ARM-PCR gave rise to TCR beta libraries. In the first two PCR rounds, TRBV1-TRBV30 forward primers were paired with a C-beta reverse primer, and each round lasted about 9 cycles. TCRdb re-called the multiplex PCR reads through MiXCR, storing one row per CDR3 protein. The sample has around 190,000 distinct CDR3 sequences, roughly 80% seen once. Study observations and caveats: Tumors had a significantly higher top-250-clone fraction than blood (p = 0.039).

The rearrangement joins TRBV6-2 or TRBV6-3 to TRBJ2-7; the D is unclear. This receptor was identified in a man aged 40-55 years with primary liver carcinoma and hepatitis B virus infection. The sequenced material came from tumor tissue from primary liver carcinoma. The CDR3 sequence is CVSSYDSGSHEQYF. As DNA, the CDR3 is TGTGTCAGCAGTTACGACTCCGGCTCCCACGAGCAGTACTTC.